Listed here are 18 T cell receptor beta chains from one sample, sequenced in a study of graft-versus-host responses after intestinal transplantation. Only in-frame clones appear in the TCRdb table, and some are missing; sequencing was by immunoSEQ multiplex PCR. The data hold more than 95,000 clones, with 90% observed a single time. These receptors' antigens are unknown. Sequenced here: unstimulated CD4+ T cells sorted from spleen or lymph node cells, sampled before intestinal transplant. These receptors were taken from a human donor who received an intestinal transplant.

The chain combines TRBV6-1 with TRBJ1-3; TRBD1 matches at 9 bases. The CDR3 is 17 amino acids. J gave up 2 bases and V 4 bases, and 9 bases lay outside the gene matches. CDR1 MNHNS and CDR2 SASEGT come from the germline V gene. The CDR3 DNA follows: TGTGCCAGCAGTGCATCTAGGGACAGGGTTACTGGAAACACCATATATTTT. Translating it yields CASSASRDRVTGNTIYF.

V is TRBV5-1 and J is TRBJ2-2; 11 nucleotides match TRBD1. The germline CDR1 and CDR2 sequences are SGHRS and YFSETQ. V gave up 2 bases and J gave up 5 bases; unmatched junction bases: 5. The CDR3 covers 16 residues. The CDR3 region is CASSLFRDRGTGELFF. CDR3 nucleotides: TGCGCCAGCAGCTTATTCCGGGACAGGGGGACCGGGGAGCTGTTTTTT.

This clone was seen once. The rearrangement links TRBV11-2 to TRBJ1-3; D is undetermined. V was clipped by 0 bases and J by 4 bases, with 7 bases between them. Per germline, CDR1 SGHAT and CDR2 FQNNGV. This CDR3 is 14 amino acids long. The CDR3 DNA follows: TGTGCCAGCAGCTTAGATACGAGGGGAAACACCATATATTTT. Amino acid sequence: CASSLDTRGNTIYF.

J is TRBJ1-1 and V is TRBV28, with 7 bases matching TRBD1. Looked up from germline, CDR1 is MDHEN and CDR2 is SYDVKM. The CDR3 is 14 residues long. Trimming removed 5 bases from V and 5 bases from J; junction bases left unmatched: 8. Written as DNA, the CDR3 is TGTGCCAGCAGTCCCCCCGACAGGGATACTGAAGCTTTCTTT. Its translation: CASSPPDRDTEAFF.

There are a few counts of this clone. The chain links TRBV5-6 to TRBJ1-4, with unresolved D. The CDR3 length is 14 residues. Trimming took off 1 base at V and 8 bases at J, with 12 bases between the two ends. CDR1 and CDR2 (germline): SGHDT, YYEEEE. The CDR3 region has the DNA TGTGCCAGCAGCTTGTATGGAGAGGAGGAAAAACTGTTTTTT. It codes for CASSLYGEEEKLFF.

This clone was counted once. The chain recombines TRBV28 with TRBJ2-1; no clear D gene. There are 11 residues in the CDR3. CDR1 and CDR2 from the germline V gene are MDHEN and SYDVKM. V lost 2 bases, J lost 8 bases, and 4 bases lay in between. CDR3 residues: CASSLNYEQFF. The CDR3 DNA reads TGTGCCAGCAGTTTAAACTATGAGCAGTTCTTC.

This clone was seen more than once but under ten times. V usage is TRBV2 and J usage is TRBJ2-7, with a tentative D call TRBD2 (6 bases). The germline V gene encodes CDR1 SNHLY and CDR2 FYNNEI. Deletions cut 8 bases from V and 5 bases from J, with 10 bases between. The CDR3 has 11 residues. CDR3 coding DNA: TGTGCCAGCGGCGGGGTCCACGAGCAGTACTTC. It specifies CASGGVHEQYF.

The V call is TRBV6-5, the J call TRBJ2-5, with 8 positions matching TRBD2. The CDR3 is 16 amino acids. Germline values: CDR1 MNHEY, CDR2 SVGAGI. Trimming removed 2 bases from V and 4 bases from J; junction bases left unmatched: 9. In nucleotides, the CDR3 is TGTGCCAGCAGTTACCACCCCGGGGGGGCGAGAGAGACCCAGTACTTC. Its protein is CASSYHPGGARETQYF.

This chain links TRBV2 with TRBJ1-2; TRBD1 is a possible D gene (6 bases). Trimming pared 6 bases from V and 4 bases from J, leaving 18 bases between. Per the germline V gene, CDR1 is SNHLY and CDR2 is FYNNEI. The CDR3 contains 15 residues. CDR3 protein: CASRVNREGPYGYTF. CDR3 coding DNA: TGTGCCAGCAGGGTTAACAGGGAGGGTCCCTATGGCTACACCTTC.

The chain links TRBV29-1 to TRBJ1-2; D is possibly TRBD1 (6 bases). The germline V and J ends were trimmed by 4 bases and 1 base, with 13 bases remaining between them. The CDR3 extends over 14 amino acids. Germline V CDR1 and CDR2: SQVTM, ANQGSEA. In DNA form, the CDR3 reads TGCAGCGTTGGCGGATCACAGGGTAACTATGGCTACACCTTC. It specifies CSVGGSQGNYGYTF.

The gene calls are TRBV4-1 and TRBJ2-3; weak D call: TRBD1 (6 bases). The V gene's germline CDR1 is MGHRA and CDR2 YSYEKL. There are 13 residues in the CDR3. The V gene lost 1 base and the J gene lost 11 bases, with 13 bases spanning the gap. The CDR3 nucleotides read TGCGCCAGCAGCCAAGCACAGGGAAAGAGGCAGTATTTT. It specifies CASSQAQGKRQYF.

The chain has TRBV6-6 and TRBJ1-4, with TRBD1 identical over 7 bases. After removal of 6 bases from V and 8 bases from J, the junction contained 9 bases not matched to a gene. The CDR3 loop spans 14 amino acids. Germline CDR1 and CDR2: MNHNY and SVGAGI (reference sequence). The CDR3 DNA is TGTGCCAGCAGGGAGACAGGGCGGGGAGAAAAACTGTTTTTT. Protein product: CASRETGRGEKLFF.

The chain joins TRBV18 to TRBJ2-5; D may be TRBD1 (7 bases). There are 16 residues in the CDR3. Germline loops: CDR1 KGHSH, CDR2 LQKENI. Between the trimmed V and J ends, which lost 2 bases and 1 base, there was a span of 14 bases. The CDR3: CASSPATGRPQETQYF. The CDR3 region has the DNA TGTGCCAGCTCACCAGCGACAGGGAGGCCCCAAGAGACCCAGTACTTC.

The chain couples TRBV5-5 to TRBJ2-7; 9 positions agree with TRBD1. V was pared by 4 bases and J by 2 bases, with 4 bases of the junction left unmatched. The CDR3 runs 14 residues. Germline V CDR1 and CDR2: SGHKS, YYEKEE (reference sequence). The CDR3 sequence: CASSRDRVPYEQYF. CDR3 bases: TGTGCCAGCAGCCGGGACAGGGTCCCCTACGAGCAGTACTTC.

The chain has TRBV6-1 and TRBJ2-5; 12 bases match TRBD1. The J call may be wrong; the DNA end is better matched by TRBJ2-7. Germline V gene sequence: CDR1 MNHNS, CDR2 SASEGT. The CDR3 loop spans 15 amino acids. The CDR3 sequence is CASSDGTGGHYEQYF. CDR3 DNA: TGTGCCAGCAGCGATGGGACAGGGGGCCACTACGAGCAGTACTTC.

The CDR3 protein is CASSVSGTGYYEQYF. The CDR3 region has the DNA TGTGCCAGCAGCGTCTCCGGGACAGGGTACTACGAGCAGTACTTC. The chain uses TRBV7-2 and TRBJ2-7, with TRBD1 identical over 9 bases. V dropped 5 bases and J dropped 3; count of bases not matched to a gene: 8. CDR1 SGHTA and CDR2 FQGNSA come from the germline V gene. CDR3 length: 15 amino acids.

The chain employs TRBV5-1 and TRBJ2-7; D call uncertain. The CDR3 is made up of 15 amino acids. Trimming removed 5 bases from V and 6 bases from J, with 21 bases in between. Looked up from germline, CDR1 is SGHRS and CDR2 is YFSETQ. The CDR3 coding sequence is TGCGCCAGCAGTTTGCCGCGAGACGGGTCGGGCGAGCAGTACTTC. Translated: CASSLPRDGSGEQYF.

The chain links TRBV7-9 to TRBJ1-2; no firm D call. Germline V lookup: CDR1 SEHNR, CDR2 FQNEAQ (reference sequence). V lost 1 base and J lost 7, with 7 bases in between. This CDR3 comprises 12 residues. The CDR3 spells CASSLGEGGYTF. In DNA form, the CDR3 reads TGTGCCAGCAGCTTAGGGGAGGGTGGCTACACCTTC.